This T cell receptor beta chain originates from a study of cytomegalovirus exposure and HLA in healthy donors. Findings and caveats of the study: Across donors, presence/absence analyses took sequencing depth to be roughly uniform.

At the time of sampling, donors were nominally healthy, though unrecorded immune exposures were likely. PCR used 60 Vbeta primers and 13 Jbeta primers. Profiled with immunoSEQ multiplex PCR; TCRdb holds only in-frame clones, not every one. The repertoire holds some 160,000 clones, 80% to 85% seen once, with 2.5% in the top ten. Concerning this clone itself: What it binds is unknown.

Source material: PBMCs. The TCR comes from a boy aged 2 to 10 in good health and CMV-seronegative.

The CDR3 DNA reads as TGCGCCAGCAGCCTCGAAGCGGGGAAGGAGCAGTTCTTC. Its translation is CASSLEAGKEQFF. The chain joins TRBV5-1 to TRBJ2-1; TRBD2 matches 7 bases. This CDR3 is 13 amino acids long. From germline, CDR1 is SGHRS and CDR2 YFSETQ. Germline trimming cut 4 bases from V and 10 bases from J; bases unmatched to any gene: 8.